This is a list of T cell receptor beta chains from one sample in a study of blood T cell repertoires in COVID-19. Sequencing used immunoSEQ multiplex PCR; TCRdb keeps in-frame clones, though not all of them. This table has about 150,000 clones, approximately 86% appearing once. The sample was peripheral blood. The receptor set was obtained from a man aged 60-69 years with COVID-19, enrolled during active disease. Both conserved end residues are trimmed from each CDR3.

v_call	j_call	cdr3_aa
TRBV6-1	TRBJ2-7	ASSEGQGAVKQY
TRBV5-1	TRBJ2-2	ASSLGASGSLDGELF
TRBV7-9	TRBJ1-2	ASSLGLNGYT
TRBV9	TRBJ2-3	ASSVAGREFSADTQY
TRBV7-2	TRBJ1-2	ASSGRIAYGYT
TRBV6-2/TRBV6-3	TRBJ2-3	ASSPPLPGLAGDTQY
TRBV18	TRBJ1-5	ASSPPGGASNQPQH
TRBV4-3	TRBJ2-5	ASSQDSRQETQY
TRBV28	TRBJ2-7	ASTRGGSYEQY
TRBV24-1	TRBJ2-7	ATSDFNEQY
TRBV28	TRBJ1-5	ASSLFDRDNQPQH
TRBV6-5	TRBJ2-2	ASSYTAQTYTGELF
TRBV10-3	TRBJ2-7	AISTIPGQSGQQY
TRBV2	TRBJ1-1	ASSGGQGAGEAF